A few counts support the clone carrying this T cell receptor beta chain. Its antigen is unidentified. This sample is drawn from a study of T cell repertoires in cytomegalovirus infection. At the level of the study: HLA-B-restricted CMV epitopes that are well studied, plus recently identified HLA-C-restricted ones, were used by the study. Shared public TCR beta signatures pointed to both CMV infection and a matching HLA type.

TCRdb itself ran the reads through MiXCR, one entry per CDR3 protein. Of about 830,000 distinct CDR3 sequences listed, 30% to 35% are singletons. Study-wide results and limits: Public TCR beta family frequency separated CMV-and-HLA carriers, including in an independent cohort. Ex vivo responses were dominated by HLA-C-restricted CMV-specific TCR beta clonotypes.

This CDR3 has 16 amino acids. V dropped 6 bases and J dropped 4; count of bases not matched to a gene: 10. This material consisted of cultured CD8+ T cells from PBMCs, taken from culture after CMV antigen stimulation. This sequence originates from a human donor in good health (CMV status not recorded). Some clones in this sample may be carry-over from other donors' samples. V and J are TRBV12-3 or TRBV12-4 and TRBJ1-5; 9 bases fit TRBD1. CDR3 coding DNA: TGTGCCAGCAGCGCGACCCGGGACAGGGCTAATCAGCCCCAGCATTTT. Amino acids: CASSATRDRANQPQHF.